This T cell receptor (beta chain) is drawn from a study of T cell responses to AZD1222 COVID-19 vaccine. Findings and caveats of the study: The CD4 TCRs associated with vaccination extended across spike and predominated at 160-218 and 743-854.

Trimming took 11 bases from V and 4 from J, leaving 26 bases between them. The CDR3 consists of 16 residues. CDR1 and CDR2 (germline): LNHDA, SQIVND (reference sequence). Generated by immunoSEQ multiplex PCR, the TCRdb table keeps only in-frame clones and is missing some. This table has roughly 100,000 clones, more than 85% appearing once. About this clone: Its cognate antigen is unknown.

The sample here was peripheral blood, taken on day 0 of AZD1222 vaccination. This receptor was taken from an adult in good health. J is TRBJ1-2 and V is TRBV19; maybe TRBD1 (5 bases). In nucleotides, the CDR3 is TGTGCCGAACGCCGGGGCAGCGGTGGGTATTCCTATGGCTACACCTTC. This codes for CAERRGSGGYSYGYTF.